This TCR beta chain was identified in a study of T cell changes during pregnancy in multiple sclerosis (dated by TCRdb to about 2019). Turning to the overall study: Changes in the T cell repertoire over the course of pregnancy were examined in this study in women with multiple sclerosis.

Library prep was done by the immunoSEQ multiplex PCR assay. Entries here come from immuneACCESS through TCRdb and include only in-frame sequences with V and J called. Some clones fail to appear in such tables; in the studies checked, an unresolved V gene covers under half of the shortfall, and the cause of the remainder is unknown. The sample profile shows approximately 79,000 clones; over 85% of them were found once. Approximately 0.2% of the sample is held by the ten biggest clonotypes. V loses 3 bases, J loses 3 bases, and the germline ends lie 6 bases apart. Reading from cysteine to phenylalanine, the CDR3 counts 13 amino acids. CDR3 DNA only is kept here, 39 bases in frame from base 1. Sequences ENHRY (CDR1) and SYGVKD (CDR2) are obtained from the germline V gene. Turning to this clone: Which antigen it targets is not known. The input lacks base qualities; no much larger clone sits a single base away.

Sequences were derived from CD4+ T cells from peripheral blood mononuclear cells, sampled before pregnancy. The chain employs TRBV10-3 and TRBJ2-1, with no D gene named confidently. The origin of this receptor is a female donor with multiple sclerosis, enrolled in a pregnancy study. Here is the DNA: TGTGCCATCAGTGACCTAGGCTACAATGAGCAGTTCTTC. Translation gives CAISDLGYNEQFF.